Detailed here is one T cell receptor beta chain. Its antigen is currently unknown. The length of the CDR3 is 15 residues. In germline, CDR1 is SQVTM, CDR2 ANQGSEA. Trimming took 5 bases from V and 0 from J; bases not matched to a gene: 5. This record belongs to a study of cytomegalovirus exposure and HLA in healthy donors. Findings and limits, study-wide: CMV serostatus alone was available as immune exposure information. Researchers reportedly found TCR beta sequences accurately predicted most subjects' HLA-A and HLA-B alleles. Using a false discovery rate of 0.05, a later analysis showed that approximately 17,000 TCR beta sequences were associated with HLA alleles.

PCR used 60 Vbeta primers and 13 Jbeta primers. Clones were sequenced by immunoSEQ multiplex PCR, and TCRdb holds only the in-frame ones, with some missing. Recorded for this sample: under 90,000 clones. The V and J genes are TRBV29-1 and TRBJ2-2; 8 bases align to TRBD2. The clonotype was recovered from a man aged 50-60 years in good health and CMV-seropositive. The sequencing input was PBMCs. CDR3 region: CSVKSGSSNTGELFF. The CDR3 DNA is TGCAGCGTTAAGAGCGGGAGCTCGAACACCGGGGAGCTGTTTTTT.